The clone carrying this TCR beta chain has only a few counts. The V gene lost 3 bases and the J gene lost 0 bases, with 11 bases spanning the gap. The CDR3 has 16 amino acids. This entry is derived from a study of T cells in Graves' hyperthyroidism and ophthalmopathy. Study details: Sampling of peripheral blood happened at initial diagnosis, prior to any treatment.

The TCR beta CDR3 regions underwent amplification using RNA transcripts as the source. Primed by the HTBI set, a first-round RT-PCR was run on the TCR CDR3. MiXCR, run by TCRdb on the multiplex PCR reads, gives a single entry per CDR3 protein. The sample has about 640,000 distinct CDR3 sequences, 20% seen once. Material for sequencing was blood. The chain recombines TRBV12-3 or TRBV12-4 with TRBJ2-2, with D perhaps being TRBD1 or TRBD2 (5 bases each). The TCR originated in a man aged 25 to 40 with Graves' ophthalmopathy. CDR3 DNA: TGTGCCAGCAGTTTGGGGCCCGGGGCGAACACCGGGGAGCTGTTTTTT. Translation: CASSLGPGANTGELFF.